This T cell receptor (beta chain) originates from a study of TIL therapy for anti-PD-1-resistant metastatic lung cancer. Study-level findings and limits: The cohort had more treatment-naive, never-smoker and oncogene-addicted patients than typical.

Time point here: pre-treatment sample, taken before nivolumab and TIL therapy. Regarding this clone: The antigen is undetermined.

The libraries were made with immunoSEQ v3. Sequencing was performed with immunoSEQ multiplex PCR; in TCRdb, only in-frame clones are kept and a portion is missing. The sample has nearly 60,000 clones, about 73% seen once; the top ten hold less than 2%. The receptor's source is a person between 25 and 79 years old with non-small cell lung cancer. This specimen consisted of blood, obtained at baseline.

Here the CDR3 reads CASSWGETQYF. CDR3 bases: TGCGCCAGCAGCTGGGGAGAGACCCAGTACTTC. This chain links TRBV5-1 with TRBJ2-5; no firm D call. This CDR3 contains 11 residues. V lost 3 bases and J lost 4, with 4 bases in between. Germline CDR1 SGHRS, CDR2 YFSETQ.